This T cell receptor beta chain was documented in a study of T cell changes during pregnancy in multiple sclerosis. Germline CDR1 reads SGHRS; CDR2 reads YFSETQ. CDR3 length equals 16 residues. V was shortened by 4 bases and J by 1 base, with 15 bases between the two germline ends. Profiling relied on immunoSEQ multiplex PCR, and the TCRdb table lists in-frame clones only, not all of them. The table records 70,000 to 100,000 clones, over 85% of them present only once. The gene calls are TRBV5-1 and TRBJ2-1; TRBD1 might be the D (6 bases). The material sequenced was peripheral blood, taken in the third trimester of pregnancy. This receptor was identified in a female donor in good health, enrolled as a control in a pregnancy study. This CDR3 reads CASSGGQIPSYNEQFF. Written as DNA, the CDR3 is TGCGCCAGCAGCGGCGGACAGATCCCTTCCTACAATGAGCAGTTCTTC.